This T cell receptor (beta chain) was documented in a study of early T cells in non-severe SARS-CoV-2 infection. Study background: Sequencing was performed on bulk RNA from unsorted whole blood, leaving chains unpaired.

Individual cDNA molecules received unique molecular identifiers. TCRdb ran MiXCR on the 5' RACE reads and lists one entry per CDR3 protein. Of fewer than 90,000 distinct CDR3 sequences listed, 11% to 15% are singletons. This CDR3 region has 15 residues. Trimming took 4 bases from V and 7 from J, leaving 20 bases between them. From germline, CDR1 is SGHDN and CDR2 FVKESK. Sequenced: whole blood. This sequence originates from an adult who was a healthcare worker with PCR-confirmed SARS-CoV-2 infection or an uninfected control (not recorded which). This chain connects TRBV14 to TRBJ2-7; D remains ambiguous. CDR3 sequence (DNA): TGTGCCAGCAGCCTATACAAACTCCCAGGAGAAGAGCAGTACTTC. Its translation is CASSLYKLPGEEQYF.